This TCR beta chain was sequenced during a study of OX40 agonist ivuxolimab in advanced cancers. TCRdb's table, derived via immunoSEQ multiplex PCR, lists solely in-frame clones and lacks some. Of about 27,000 clones in the sample, 82% were seen once. The CDR3 contains 14 residues. Germline CDR1 is MNHEY and CDR2 is SVGAGI. V shed 5 bases and J shed 9 bases, with 14 bases lying between them. The receptor's source is an adult with an advanced solid tumor such as melanoma, head and neck, liver or kidney cancer. The chain joins TRBV6-5 to TRBJ1-6, with D perhaps matching TRBD1 (5 bases). Sequenced here: CD4+ or CD8+ T cells sorted from blood, sampled in a trial of the OX40 agonist ivuxolimab. The CDR3 DNA follows: TGTGCCAGCAGTCCTTCGGGGGTGGGTTCACCCCTCCACTTT. It yields the protein CASSPSGVGSPLHF.